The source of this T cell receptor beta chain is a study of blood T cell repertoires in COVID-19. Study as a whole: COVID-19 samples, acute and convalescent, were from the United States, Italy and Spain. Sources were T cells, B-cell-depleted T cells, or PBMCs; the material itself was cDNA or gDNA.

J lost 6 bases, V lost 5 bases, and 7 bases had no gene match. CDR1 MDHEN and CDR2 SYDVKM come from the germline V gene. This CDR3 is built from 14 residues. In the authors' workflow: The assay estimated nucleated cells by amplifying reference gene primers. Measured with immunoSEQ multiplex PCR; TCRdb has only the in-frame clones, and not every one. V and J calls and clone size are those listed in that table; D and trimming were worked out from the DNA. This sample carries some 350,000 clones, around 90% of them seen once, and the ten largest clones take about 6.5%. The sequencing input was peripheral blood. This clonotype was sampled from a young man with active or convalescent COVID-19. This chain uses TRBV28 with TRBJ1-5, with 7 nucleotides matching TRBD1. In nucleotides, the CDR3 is TGTGCCAGCAGTATCGACAGGGCCGGTCAGCCCCAGCATTTT. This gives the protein CASSIDRAGQPQHF.